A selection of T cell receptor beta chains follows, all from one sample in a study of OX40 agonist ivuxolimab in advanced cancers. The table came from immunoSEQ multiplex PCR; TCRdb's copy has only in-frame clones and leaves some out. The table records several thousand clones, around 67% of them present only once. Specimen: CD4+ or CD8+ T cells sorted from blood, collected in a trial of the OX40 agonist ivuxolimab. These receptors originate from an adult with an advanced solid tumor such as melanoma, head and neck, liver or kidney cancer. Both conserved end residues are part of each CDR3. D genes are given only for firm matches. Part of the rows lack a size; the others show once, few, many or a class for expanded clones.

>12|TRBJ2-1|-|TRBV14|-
TGTGCCAGCAGCCAACGTGGGCGGGAGCAGTTCTTC
CASSQRGREQFF
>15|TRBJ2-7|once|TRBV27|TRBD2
TGTGCCAGCAGTATTAGCGGGGGGGACGAATACGAGCAGTACTTC
CASSISGGDEYEQYF
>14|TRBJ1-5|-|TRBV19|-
TGTGCCAGTAGTTTTGGGACGGCCAATCAGCCCCAGCATTTT
CASSFGTANQPQHF
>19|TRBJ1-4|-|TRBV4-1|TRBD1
TGCGCCAGCAGCCAAGATCCGGACAGGGGGCCAAACCCCAATGAAAAACTGTTTTTT
CASSQDPDRGPNPNEKLFF
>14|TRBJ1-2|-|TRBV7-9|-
TGTGCCAGCAGCTTCGACGGGGAATGGTATGGCTACACCTTC
CASSFDGEWYGYTF
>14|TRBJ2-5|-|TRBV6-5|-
TGTGCCAGCAGCGAGACAGGAGGGGGAGAGACCCAGTACTTC
CASSETGGGETQYF
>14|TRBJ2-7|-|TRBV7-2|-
TGCGCCAGCAGCCAAGGTACAGGGAGTTACGAGCAGTACTTC
CASSQGTGSYEQYF
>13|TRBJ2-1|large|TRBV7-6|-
TGTGCCAGCAGCCTTGGGGCTATTAATGAGCAGTTCTTC
CASSLGAINEQFF
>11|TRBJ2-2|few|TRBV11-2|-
TGTGCCAGCAGCTTTGCCGGGGAGCTGTTTTTT
CASSFAGELFF
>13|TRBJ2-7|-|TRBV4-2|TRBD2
TGTGCCAGCAGCCCAAGCGGGATCGACGAGCAGTACTTC
CASSPSGIDEQYF
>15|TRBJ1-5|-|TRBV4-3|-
TGCGCCAGCAGCCAAGATAGAGGGAGCCATCAGCCCCAGCATTTT
CASSQDRGSHQPQHF
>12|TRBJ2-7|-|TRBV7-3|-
TGTGCCAGCAGCTTAGTACTGGGGGAGCAGTACTTC
CASSLVLGEQYF
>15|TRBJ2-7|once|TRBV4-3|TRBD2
TGCGCCAGCAGCCAAGGGACTAGCGTCTCCTACGAGCAGTACTTC
CASSQGTSVSYEQYF
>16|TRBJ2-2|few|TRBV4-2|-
TGTGCCAGCAGCCCATATGGTGTAGCGGACACCGGGGAGCTGTTTTTT
CASSPYGVADTGELFF
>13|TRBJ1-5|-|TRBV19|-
TGTGCCAGTATCGCAGGTGAATATCAGCCCCAGCATTTT
CASIAGEYQPQHF
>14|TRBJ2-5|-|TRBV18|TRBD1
TGTGCCAGCTCACCCGGGACAGCCCAAGAGACCCAGTACTTC
CASSPGTAQETQYF
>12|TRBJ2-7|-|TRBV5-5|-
TGTGCCAGCAGCCCAGGGAGCGACGAGCAGTACTTC
CASSPGSDEQYF
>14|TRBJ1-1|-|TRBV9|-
TGTGCCAGCAGCGGGCCCATCCTTGGGGCTGAAGCTTTCTTT
CASSGPILGAEAFF
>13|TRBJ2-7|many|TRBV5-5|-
TGTGCCAGCAGCTTGGGACAGGGAGGCGAGCAGTACTTC
CASSLGQGGEQYF
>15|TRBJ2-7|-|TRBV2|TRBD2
TGTGCCAGCAGGGAGGGACTAGCGAGCTCCTACGAGCAGTACTTC
CASREGLASSYEQYF
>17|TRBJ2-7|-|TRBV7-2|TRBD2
TGTGCCAGCAGCCCCGGAGGAGCGGGAGGTTTCTCCTACGAGCAGTACTTC
CASSPGGAGGFSYEQYF
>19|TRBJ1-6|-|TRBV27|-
TGTGCCAGCAGTTTAGAGGGTGGCTTCCGGAGCTCCTATAATTCACCCCTCCACTTT
CASSLEGGFRSSYNSPLHF
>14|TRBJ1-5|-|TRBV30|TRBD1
TGTGCCTGGACAGGGGGTGAGGGCAATCAGCCCCAGCATTTT
CAWTGGEGNQPQHF
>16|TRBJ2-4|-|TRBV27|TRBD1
TGTGCCAGCAGTTTAGGGACAGGGCGAACCAAAAACATTCAGTACTTC
CASSLGTGRTKNIQYF
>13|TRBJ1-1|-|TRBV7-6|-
TGTGCCAGCAGCTCGTACACCAACACTGAAGCTTTCTTT
CASSSYTNTEAFF
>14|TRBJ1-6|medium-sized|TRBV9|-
TGTGCCAGCAGCGTAGCTGGAGGGGAGTCACCCCTCCACTTT
CASSVAGGESPLHF
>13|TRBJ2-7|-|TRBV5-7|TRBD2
TGTGCCAGCACTGGGGGGAGGGGAGGCGAGCAGTACTTC
CASTGGRGGEQYF
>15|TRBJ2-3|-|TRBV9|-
TGTGCCAGCAGCCAGTTTGGCACTAGCACAGATACGCAGTATTTT
CASSQFGTSTDTQYF
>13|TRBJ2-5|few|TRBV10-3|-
TGTGCCATCAGTGCGGACAGCCAAGAGACCCAGTACTTC
CAISADSQETQYF
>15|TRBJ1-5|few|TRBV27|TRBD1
TGTGCCAGCAGAGAGCCGGGACAGGGAGGTCAGCCCCAGCATTTT
CASREPGQGGQPQHF
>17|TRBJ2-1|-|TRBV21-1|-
TGTGCCTATTTCGGTCGGTCCGGGACGGAGTGCTACAATGAGCAGTTCTTC
CAYFGRSGTECYNEQFF
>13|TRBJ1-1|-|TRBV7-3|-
TGTGCCAGCAGCCCGGCCCTGAACACTGAAGCTTTCTTT
CASSPALNTEAFF
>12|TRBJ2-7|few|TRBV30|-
TGTGCCTGGATTCCGTCAGCCTCGGAGCAGTACTTC
CAWIPSASEQYF
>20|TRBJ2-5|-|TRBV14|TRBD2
TGTGCCAGCAGCCCTCCTAAACGGGAGGGCCTACTCCTCCCTCAAGAGACCCAGTACTTC
CASSPPKREGLLLPQETQYF
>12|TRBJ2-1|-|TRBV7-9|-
TGTGCCAGCAGCTTTGACGGGACGCTGCAGTTCTTC
CASSFDGTLQFF
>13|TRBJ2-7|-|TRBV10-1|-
TGCGCCAGCAGTGAGGGGCTGACCTACGAGCAGTACTTC
CASSEGLTYEQYF
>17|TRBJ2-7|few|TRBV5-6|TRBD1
TGTGCCAGCACCTTACTGATCCGGGACAGTCTACCCTACGAGCAGTACTTC
CASTLLIRDSLPYEQYF
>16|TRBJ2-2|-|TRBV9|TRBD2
TGTGCCAGCAGCCTAGAAGGTAGCGGGGGATCCGGGGAGCTGTTTTTT
CASSLEGSGGSGELFF
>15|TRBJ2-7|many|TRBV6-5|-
TGTGCCAGCAGGTCTAGCGTCATGAGCTCCTACGAGCAGTACTTC
CASRSSVMSSYEQYF
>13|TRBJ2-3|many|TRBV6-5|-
TGTGCCAGCAGTGTGGACTTCTCGGATACGCAGTATTTT
CASSVDFSDTQYF
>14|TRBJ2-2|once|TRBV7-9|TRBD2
TGTGCCAGCTATACTAGCGGATACACCGGGGAGCTGTTTTTT
CASYTSGYTGELFF
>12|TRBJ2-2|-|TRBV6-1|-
TGTGCCAGCAGTGAGAGCACCGGGGAGCTGTTTTTT
CASSESTGELFF
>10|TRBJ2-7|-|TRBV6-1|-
TGTGCCAGCAGGGACTACGAGCAGTACTTC
CASRDYEQYF
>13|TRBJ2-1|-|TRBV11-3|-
TGTGCCAGCAGCTTGGCCCGGTACAATGAGCAGTTCTTC
CASSLARYNEQFF
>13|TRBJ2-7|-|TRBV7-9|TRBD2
TGTGCCAGCAGCCCTAGGACTAGTTACGAGCAGTACTTC
CASSPRTSYEQYF
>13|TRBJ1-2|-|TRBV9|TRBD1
TGTGCCAGCAGCGCGGGGACAGTCTATGGCTACACCTTC
CASSAGTVYGYTF
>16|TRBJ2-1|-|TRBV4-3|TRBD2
TGCGCCAGCAGCCAAGATCTAGCGGGTAACGGGAATGAGCAGTTCTTC
CASSQDLAGNGNEQFF
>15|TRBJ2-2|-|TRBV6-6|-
TGTGCCAGCAGTTACTCCAGTCGTCGGACCGGGGAGCTGTTTTTT
CASSYSSRRTGELFF
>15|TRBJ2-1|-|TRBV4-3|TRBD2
TGCGCCAGCAGCCCCTCCCCAGCGGGATACAATGAGCAGTTCTTC
CASSPSPAGYNEQFF
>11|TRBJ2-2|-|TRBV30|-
TGTGCCTGGAGGTGGGGCGGGGAGCTGTTTTTT
CAWRWGGELFF
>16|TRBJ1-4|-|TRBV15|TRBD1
TGTGCCACCAGCTGGACAGGGAATCGGATGATGGAAAAACTGTTTTTT
CATSWTGNRMMEKLFF
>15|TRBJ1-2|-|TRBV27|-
TGTGCCAGCAGCCCTTTAGGGTATGCGGACTATGGCTACACCTTC
CASSPLGYADYGYTF